The present T cell receptor beta chain was sequenced within a study of tissue T cells after allogeneic stem cell transplantation. This clone came up a few times. Clones were read by immunoSEQ multiplex PCR, and TCRdb kept only the in-frame ones, dropping some. The sample shows about 5,800 clones, over 55% of them seen only once. This CDR3 comprises 16 residues. Between the trimmed V and J ends, which lost 5 bases and 0 bases, there was a span of 14 bases. CDR1 is LNHDA, CDR2 SQIVND, per germline (reference sequence). The chain uses TRBV19 and TRBJ2-1; D unresolved. The origin of this receptor is a male donor at least 60 years old with lung cancer. The input for sequencing was tissue from the jejunum, taken at autopsy. The CDR3 spells CASSGRITHSYNEQFF. The CDR3 nucleotides are TGTGCCAGTAGTGGGCGGATAACACACTCCTACAATGAGCAGTTCTTC. The entire variable domain, with the rest obtained from reference TRBV19 and TRBJ2-1, is as follows: DGGITQSPKYLFRKEGQNVTLSCEQNLNHDAMYWYRQDPGQGLRLIYYSQIVNDFQKGDIAEGYSVSREKKESFPLTVTSAQKNPTAFYLCASSGRITHSYNEQFFGPGTRLTVL.